This T cell receptor beta chain was found in a study of shared clonotypes between healthy human individuals. Regarding the study as a whole: Memory subsets generally showed lower estimated richness than naive subsets. Non-shared clonotypes displayed generation probabilities falling below those of clonotypes present in all four donors.

CD4+ cells underwent separation, giving CD45RA+ naive and CD45RA-negative memory subsets. This clone was counted a single time. Its antigen is undetermined. The germline V gene has CDR1 ENHRY and CDR2 SYGVKD. Between the trimmed V and J ends, which lost 11 bases and 0 bases, there was a span of 12 bases. The CDR3 totals 13 residues. It was across several immunoSEQ plates that each subset's genomic DNA was evenly split. Assay used: immunoSEQ multiplex PCR; TCRdb lists only in-frame clones, some missing. The top ten clones hold over 0.12% of a sample with millions of clones, roughly 92% of them seen once.

The chain couples TRBV10-3 to TRBJ2-3; D is undetermined. Sequenced material: naive CD4+ T cells sorted from blood. Stated subset: CD45RA+ positively selected. The TCR comes from a man aged 18 to 30 in good health. The CDR3 region is CAARSPSTDTQYF. CDR3 sequence (DNA): TGTGCCGCCCGGTCTCCTAGCACAGATACGCAGTATTTT.